This TCR beta chain was documented in a study of blood T cell repertoires in COVID-19. This table comes from immunoSEQ multiplex PCR, and its TCRdb copy is limited to in-frame clones, with some not included. The profile shows roughly 70,000 clones, roughly 89% of them singletons. The germline V and J ends were trimmed by 4 bases and 3 bases, with 10 bases remaining between them. This CDR3 contains 13 residues. Germline loops: CDR1 SGHRS, CDR2 YFSETQ. The sequenced sample consisted of peripheral blood. This chain uses TRBV5-1 with TRBJ1-2, with a possible D match to TRBD1 (5 bases). This receptor was identified in a man of 80 years or more with acute or convalescent COVID-19. CDR3 DNA: TGCGCCAGCAGCCATGACAGCCACTATGGCTACACCTTC. Protein: CASSHDSHYGYTF.